This T cell receptor beta chain was captured by sequencing in a study of T-cell reconstitution after alpha-beta-depleted transplantation in children. The CDR3 sequence is 16 residues long. J was trimmed by 4 bases and V by 3 bases; bases with no gene match: 2. CDR1 LGHNA and CDR2 YNFKEQ come from the germline V gene. Study results and limitations: About two months after transplant, alpha-beta T cells reportedly came from several hundred expanded graft clones.

Unique molecular identifiers were incorporated into the prepared TCRbeta library. MiXCR, applied by TCRdb to the PCR reads, yields one record per CDR3 protein. This sample carries about 490,000 distinct CDR3 sequences, 10% of them seen once, and the ten largest clones take roughly 2.1%. This clonotype was seen ten or more times. Antigen unknown. This sequence originates from a child aged 2 to 15 with inherited bone marrow failure, due to receive a stem cell transplant. This sequence joins TRBV4-2 and TRBJ2-6, with 11 bases aligning to TRBD1. The specimen was PBMCs, collected before TCRalphabeta/CD19-depleted stem cell transplant. CDR3 nucleotides: TGTGCCAGCAGCCAGGACAGGGGGCTGGGGGCCAACGTCCTGACTTTC. Translating gives CASSQDRGLGANVLTF.